The clone carrying this T cell receptor (beta chain) appeared many times. Its matching antigen is unknown. These data come from a study of CD8 T cells in ankylosing spondylitis. TCRdb re-derived calls from the 5' RACE reads in MiXCR, one entry per CDR3 protein. The table includes about 36,000 distinct CDR3 sequences, around an eighth detected once. Study-level findings and limits: Reported data indicate significant enrichment of disease-linked clones within matched ankylosing spondylitis synovial fluid.

CDR3 length: 17 residues. J lost 2 bases, V lost 0 bases, and 6 bases had no gene match. Germline V gene sequence: CDR1 SGDLS, CDR2 YYNGEE. This clonotype was sampled from a male donor with ankylosing spondylitis. Sequencing input: synovial fluid, either unsorted or a sorted T cell fraction (not recorded which). The rearrangement joins TRBV9 to TRBJ2-3; 10 positions match TRBD2. The CDR3 DNA sequence: TGTGCCAGCAGCGTAGAGGGTAGCGGGGGGTACACAGATACGCAGTATTTT. Translated: CASSVEGSGGYTDTQYF. Drawing the rest from reference TRBV9 and TRBJ2-3, the complete variable domain is DSGVTQTPKHLITATGQRVTLRCSPRSGDLSVYWYQQSLDQGLQFLIQYYNGEERAKGNILERFSAQQFPDLHSELNLSSLELGDSALYFCASSVEGSGGYTDTQYFGPGTRLTVL.